This T cell receptor (beta chain) was identified during a study of blood T cell repertoires in COVID-19. Study details: Whether acute or convalescent, the COVID-19 samples came from the United States, Italy and Spain. T cells, B-cell-depleted T cells, or PBMCs supplied cDNA or gDNA.

About this clone itself: A junction end diverges from the germline sequence, so it may reflect a read error.

In the source study's methods: Estimation of nucleated cell counts relied on the amplification of reference gene primers. Produced via immunoSEQ multiplex PCR; TCRdb's table is partial and in-frame only. V and J calls and clone size are copied from that table; D and trimming were computed from the DNA. The sample holds hundreds of thousands of clones, around 89% seen once. The CDR3 contains 13 residues. Germline V gene data show CDR1 as SGHTS and CDR2 as YDEGEE. Sequenced sample: peripheral blood. The sequence was obtained from a woman under 30 with acute or convalescent COVID-19. This rearrangement joins TRBV5-8 to TRBJ2-7, with TRBD2 matching over 7 bases. Written as DNA, the CDR3 is TGTGCCAGCAGCTTGGCGGGAGGACGGGACGAGTTCTTC. It specifies CASSLAGGRDEFF.